This TCR beta chain was found in a study of blood T cell repertoires in COVID-19. Generated by immunoSEQ multiplex PCR, the TCRdb table keeps only in-frame clones and is missing some. This table holds 200,000 to 300,000 clones, about 87% found once. V was trimmed by 3 bases and J by 1 base, leaving 12 bases between them. CDR1 is ENHRY and CDR2 is SYGVKD in the germline V gene. This CDR3 has 15 residues. This sequence originates from a woman between 40 and 50 years old with acute or convalescent COVID-19. V is TRBV10-3 and J is TRBJ2-5; a possible D gene is TRBD2 (7 bases). Sequencing was done on a sample of peripheral blood. DNA of the CDR3: TGTGCCATCAGTGATTCGGGGGGCCTCCAAGAGACCCAGTACTTC. Its protein product is CAISDSGGLQETQYF.